The clone carrying this T cell receptor (beta chain) is termed medium-sized. The antigen remains unidentified. CDR1 is SGHVS and CDR2 is FQNEAQ in the germline V gene. This CDR3 spans 18 amino acids. Trimming cost V 1 base and J 0 bases, with 13 bases left between them. The authors' processing: Variation in CDR3 across clinicopathological groups served as the basis for constructing a distant-metastasis classifier in papillary thyroid cancer. MiXCR re-clonotyped the PCR reads for TCRdb. It is TCRdb's table, rather than the study itself, that gives the V and J calls and clone size. The sample shows roughly 6,500 clones, around 27% of them seen only once. Prior to thyroid surgery, none of the patients had received any treatment. These data belong to a study of metastatic and nonmetastatic thyroid tumors. Study-level background: Comparison of repertoires was carried out across blood and tumor or nodule tissue from malignant and benign thyroid patients.

Whole-study findings and limits: The study reportedly found significantly higher TCR beta diversity in malignant thyroid tumors than benign nodules, in blood and tumor.

The chain recombines TRBV7-8 with TRBJ1-6; no clear D gene. Material for sequencing was adjacent normal tissue. The clonotype was recovered from a female donor with papillary thyroid cancer or a benign thyroid nodule (not recorded which). Some clones in this sample may be carry-over from other donors' samples. The CDR3 protein is CASSLGTGRSSYNSPLHF. The CDR3, as DNA: TGTGCCAGCAGCTTAGGGACGGGGAGGAGCTCCTATAATTCACCCCTCCACTTT.